The source of this T cell receptor beta chain is a study of vaccination effects on CD4 cells after COVID-19. Method: immunoSEQ multiplex PCR; TCRdb's copy keeps in-frame clones and lacks some. This table has 50,000 to 65,000 clones, roughly 79% appearing once. Sequencing followed a ViraFEST assay step that expanded antigen-specific CD4+ T cells with viral peptide pools. When around 9 days of culture had elapsed, CD4+ T cells were isolated. Nobody among the vaccine recipients had prior SARS-CoV-2 infection (nucleocapsid antibodies were negative). The CDR3 is 15 residues long. Germline V gives CDR1 LGHNA, CDR2 YNFKEQ. Trimming cost V 0 bases and J 5 bases, with 13 bases left between them. In regard to this clone: Its antigen remains unknown.

This clonotype originated in a human donor who received a COVID-19 vaccine. This material consisted of CD4+ T cells from PBMCs cultured with HCoV-229E spike peptides, taken before COVID-19 vaccination. This chain connects TRBV4-2 to TRBJ2-5; weak D call: TRBD1 (5 bases). This CDR3 reads CASSQDPGRGETQYF. CDR3 nucleotides: TGTGCCAGCAGCCAAGATCCAGGGCGCGGCGAGACCCAGTACTTC.